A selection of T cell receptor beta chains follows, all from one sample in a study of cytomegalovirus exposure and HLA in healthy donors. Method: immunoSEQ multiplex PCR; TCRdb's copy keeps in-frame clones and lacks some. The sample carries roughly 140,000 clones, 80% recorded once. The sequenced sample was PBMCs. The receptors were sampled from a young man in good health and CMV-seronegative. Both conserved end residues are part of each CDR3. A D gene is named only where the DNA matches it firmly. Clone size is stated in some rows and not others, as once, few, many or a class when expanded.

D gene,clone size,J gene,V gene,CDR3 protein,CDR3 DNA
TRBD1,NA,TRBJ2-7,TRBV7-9,CASSQSSRTGSYEQYF,TGTGCCAGCAGCCAGAGCTCCCGGACAGGGAGCTACGAGCAGTACTTC
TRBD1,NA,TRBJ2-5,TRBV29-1,CSVEDREWHETQYF,TGCAGCGTTGAGGACAGGGAGTGGCATGAGACCCAGTACTTC
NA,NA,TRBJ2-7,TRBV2,CASSELWGVSYEQYF,TGTGCCAGCAGTGAATTGTGGGGCGTATCCTACGAGCAGTACTTC
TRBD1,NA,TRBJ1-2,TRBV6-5,CASRDRAGYGYPF,TGTGCCAGCAGGGACAGGGCCGGCTATGGCTACCCCTTC
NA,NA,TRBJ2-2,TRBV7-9,CASSLGGGRTGELFF,TGTGCCAGCAGCTTAGGCGGGGGCCGGACCGGGGAGCTGTTTTTT
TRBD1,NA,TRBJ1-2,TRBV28,CASSSKTGDLYGYTF,TGTGCCAGCAGTTCCAAGACAGGGGACCTATATGGCTACACCTTC
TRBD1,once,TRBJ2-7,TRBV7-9,CASSERGGLSYEQYF,TGTGCCAGCAGCGAGCGAGGGGGCTTGTCCTACGAGCAGTACTTC
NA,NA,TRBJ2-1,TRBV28,CASSPQGGEQFF,TGTGCCAGCAGCCCCCAGGGCGGTGAGCAGTTCTTC
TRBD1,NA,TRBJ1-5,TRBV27,CASSAKAGQPNQPQHF,TGTGCCAGCAGTGCCAAGGCGGGACAGCCCAATCAGCCCCAGCATTTT
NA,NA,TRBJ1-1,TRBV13,CASSPTERFNTEAFF,TGTGCCAGCAGCCCCACGGAGAGGTTTAACACTGAAGCTTTCTTT
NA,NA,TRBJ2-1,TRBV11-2,CASSLVGVNEQFF,TGTGCCAGCAGCTTAGTCGGGGTGAATGAGCAGTTCTTC
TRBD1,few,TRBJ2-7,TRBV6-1,CASRKGGTGTYEQYF,TGTGCCAGCAGAAAAGGGGGGACAGGAACCTACGAGCAGTACTTC
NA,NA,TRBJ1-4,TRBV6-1,CASSSSEPNEKLFF,TGTGCCAGCAGCTCATCCGAGCCAAATGAAAAACTGTTTTTT
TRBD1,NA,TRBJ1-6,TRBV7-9,CASSSGQKNSPLHF,TGTGCCAGCAGCTCGGGACAGAAAAATTCACCCCTCCACTTT
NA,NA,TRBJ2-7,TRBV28,CASSAGTPSYEQYF,TGTGCCAGCAGCGCTGGGACACCTTCCTACGAGCAGTACTTC
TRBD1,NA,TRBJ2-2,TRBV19,CASSTQGQGLFGELFF,TGTGCCAGTAGTACCCAGGGACAGGGGCTTTTCGGGGAGCTGTTTTTT
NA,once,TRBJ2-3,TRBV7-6,CASSLDGTDTQYF,TGTGCCAGCAGCTTAGACGGGACAGATACGCAGTATTTT
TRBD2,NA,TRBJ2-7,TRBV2,CAGSGSGGQREQYF,TGTGCCGGATCCGGTAGCGGGGGCCAGAGGGAGCAGTACTTC
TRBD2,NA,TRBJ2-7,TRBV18,CASSPSTSGRAHEQYF,TGTGCCAGCTCACCGTCGACTAGCGGGAGGGCCCACGAGCAGTACTTC
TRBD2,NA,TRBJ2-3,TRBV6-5,CASSYSASGGLDTQYF,TGTGCCAGCAGTTACTCGGCTAGCGGGGGCCTAGATACGCAGTATTTT
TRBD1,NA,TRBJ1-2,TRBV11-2,CASSFEQGGFDYTF,TGTGCCAGCAGCTTCGAACAGGGGGGATTTGACTACACCTTC
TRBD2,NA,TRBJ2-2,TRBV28,CASTGLAKGTGELFF,TGTGCCAGCACGGGACTAGCCAAGGGGACCGGGGAGCTGTTTTTT
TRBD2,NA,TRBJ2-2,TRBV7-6,CASSPGTSGEGGELFF,TGTGCCAGCAGCCCCGGGACTAGCGGGGAGGGCGGGGAGCTGTTTTTT